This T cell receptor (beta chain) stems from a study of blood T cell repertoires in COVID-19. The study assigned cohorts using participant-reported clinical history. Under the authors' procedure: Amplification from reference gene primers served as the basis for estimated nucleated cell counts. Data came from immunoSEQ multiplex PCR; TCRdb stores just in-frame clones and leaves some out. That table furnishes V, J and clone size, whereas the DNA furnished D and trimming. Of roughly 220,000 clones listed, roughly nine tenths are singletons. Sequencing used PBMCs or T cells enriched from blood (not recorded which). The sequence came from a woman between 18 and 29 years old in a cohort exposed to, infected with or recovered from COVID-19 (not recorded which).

The CDR3 DNA reads TGTGCCAGCAGCCAATCTTCCTTCCCTAGCGGGCGGGGCAATGAGCAGTTCTTC. Protein product: CASSQSSFPSGRGNEQFF. The chain combines TRBV3-1 (or the pseudogene TRBV3-2) with TRBJ2-1; 8 bases are shared with TRBD2. Germline CDR1 reads LGHDT; CDR2 reads YNNKEL (reference sequence). J was trimmed by 6 bases and V by 2 bases; bases with no gene match: 15. This CDR3 has 18 residues.